These T cell receptor beta chains were read from a single sample in a study of technical replicates of blood from a few donors. Generated by immunoSEQ multiplex PCR, the TCRdb table keeps only in-frame clones and is missing some. The sample contains tens of thousands of clones, just under 95% of which appear only once. Specimen: T cells isolated from PBMCs. The receptors shown here come from a human donor in good health. Both conserved end residues are part of each CDR3. The D gene is left open where the match is weak.

d_gene,v_gene,CDR3aa
NA,TRBV19,CATGRRQGRNTEAFF
NA,TRBV2,CASSASTGELFF
TRBD1,TRBV4-1,CASSHASGTERSEAFF
NA,TRBV5-1,CASGEKRTTDTQYF
NA,TRBV10-1,CASSEQKTKETQYF
NA,TRBV20-1,CSIPGLGPYF
TRBD1,TRBV29-1,CSVEDGQGVETRYF
NA,TRBV5-1,CASSLAPKQATNEKLFF
NA,TRBV7-2,CASSLVASGSYEQYF
TRBD1,TRBV7-9,CASSQITRDRVGNTIYF
NA,TRBV28,CASSFIGGSNEKLFF
NA,TRBV28,CASSFFGVGSNQPQHF
NA,TRBV28,CASIPGGLLYEQYF
TRBD1,TRBV7-9,CASSPWTGEAKNIQYF
TRBD2,TRBV30,CAWTHRTSGSTDTQYF
NA,TRBV7-9,CAIHETRDSSTDTQYF
NA,TRBV28,CASSLSPSSYNEQFF